The 22 T cell receptor beta chains below were found in one sample sequenced in a study of T-cell reconstitution after alpha-beta-depleted transplantation in children listed by TCRdb under 2016. The library was prepared using PCR. Sequencing took place on an Illumina HiSeq 2500. Molecular barcoding was employed in the preparation of TCR libraries, with unique molecular identifiers being used to normalize TCRbeta repertoire quantification. TCRdb itself trimmed the public reads at Q25 with fastp, ran MiXCR and retained productive beta chains. Rows matching on CDR3 protein sequence are summarized as one entry with the most common DNA and genes. Present in this sample are around 480,000 distinct CDR3 sequences, 30% to 35% of which were seen just once. 2% to 2.5% of the sample comes from the top ten. Sequenced material: PBMCs from the stem cell graft donor, taken from the stem cell graft. All receptors come from a human donor who donated a stem cell graft to a child with aplastic anemia.

In this sample, this clonotype turned up a few times. This chain's CDR3 is CASSLDSSRTQAFF. CDR3 nucleotide sequence: TGCGCCAGCAGCTTGGACTCCTCCAGGACACAAGCTTTCTTT. V gene TRBV5-1 combines with J gene TRBJ1-1; D possibly corresponds to TRBD1 (5 bases). The germline V gene encodes CDR1 SGHRS and CDR2 YFSETQ. V lost 0 bases to trimming and J lost 9 bases, with 15 bases between them. The CDR3 is 14 residues long.

This clonotype was found a few times. The genes are TRBV5-6 and TRBJ1-1; D possibly corresponds to TRBD1 (5 bases). CDR1 is SGHDT and CDR2 is YYEEEE in the germline V gene. The CDR3 covers 15 residues. V was clipped by 10 bases and J by 0 bases, with 19 bases between them. In DNA, the CDR3 is TGTGCCGTCACTGATATGGGGGGATTGAACACTGAAGCTTTCTTT. This gives the protein CAVTDMGGLNTEAFF.

There are a few counts of this clonotype. This rearrangement joins TRBV12-3 or TRBV12-4 to TRBJ2-5; TRBD1 matches 7 bases. The CDR3 has 15 amino acids. After removal of 8 bases from V and 4 bases from J, the junction contained 13 bases not matched to a gene. The CDR3 bases are TGTGCCAGCTCTCCTCTACAGGGGATGGGAGAGACCCAGTACTTC. It translates to CASSPLQGMGETQYF.

This clonotype was observed a few times. CDR3 DNA: TGTGCCAGCAGCGTAAAACTAGCGGGAGTGAATGAGCAGTTCTTC. Protein product: CASSVKLAGVNEQFF. The chain uses TRBV9 and TRBJ2-1, with 11 bases that match TRBD2. CDR3 length: 15 residues. V lost 1 base, J lost 7 bases, and 4 bases stayed unmatched. Looked up from germline, CDR1 is SGDLS and CDR2 is YYNGEE.

This chain links TRBV5-6 with TRBJ2-7, with 7 bases lining up with TRBD1. Trimming removed 3 bases from V and 3 bases from J; junction bases left unmatched: 6. The CDR3 runs to 14 residues. Germline loops: CDR1 SGHDT, CDR2 YYEEEE. This CDR3 reads CASSSTGFGYEQYV. In nucleotides, the CDR3 is TGTGCCAGCAGCTCGACAGGGTTCGGCTACGAGCAGTACGTC.

This clonotype was observed a handful of times. The chain carries TRBV6-1 and TRBJ2-1; D is unclear. CDR1 MNHNS and CDR2 SASEGT come from the germline V gene. The CDR3 contains 12 residues. Trimming removed 1 base at V and 10 bases at J, with 8 bases between. The CDR3 region is CASSEGGYEQFF. CDR3 nucleotide sequence: TGTGCCAGCAGTGAAGGGGGATACGAGCAGTTCTTC.

This chain uses TRBV12-3 or TRBV12-4 with TRBJ2-1; D call uncertain. Trimming left V 8 bases short and J 7 bases short, with 18 bases between. The CDR3 has 14 residues. CDR3 bases: TGTGCCAGCGAAGGGTTGAAGTTCTCGAATGAGCAGTTCTTC. Its protein is CASEGLKFSNEQFF.

This clonotype was seen a few times. V gene TRBV6-4 combines with J gene TRBJ2-1; maybe TRBD2 (5 bases). Per the germline V gene, CDR1 is MRHNA and CDR2 is SNTAGT. CDR3 size: 16 residues. Trimming removed 4 bases from V and 0 bases from J, with 13 bases in between. CDR3 coding DNA: TGTGCCAGCAGTGCCACATTGGACTTCTCCTACAATGAGCAGTTCTTC. This encodes CASSATLDFSYNEQFF.

In its sample, this clonotype was seen a few times. V gene TRBV4-2 combines with J gene TRBJ2-7, with D perhaps TRBD1 or TRBD2 (5 bases each). The CDR3 spans 12 residues. Per the germline V gene, CDR1 is LGHNA and CDR2 is YNFKEQ. With 0 bases removed from V and 13 bases from J, the gap between germline ends came to 13 bases. The chain's CDR3 is CASSQDRDALYF. The CDR3 DNA reads as TGTGCCAGCAGCCAAGACAGGGACGCCCTCTACTTC.

V and J are TRBV29-1 and TRBJ2-3, with D perhaps matching TRBD1 or TRBD2 (5 bases each). CDR3 length equals 13 residues. CDR1 and CDR2 from the germline V gene are SQVTM and ANQGSEA. V was cut by 4 bases and J by 2 bases, with 10 bases left in between. The CDR3, as DNA: TGCAGCGTTGTAGGGACCCTCACAGATACGCAGTATTTT. Its protein product is CSVVGTLTDTQYF.

The chain uses TRBV7-8 and TRBJ1-1; D unclear. From germline, CDR1 is SGHVS and CDR2 FQNEAQ. Trimming took 9 bases from V and 3 from J, leaving 17 bases between them. The CDR3 totals 14 residues. CDR3 amino acids: CASQRGGMDTEAFF. DNA of the CDR3: TGTGCCAGTCAACGGGGAGGGATGGACACTGAAGCTTTCTTT. The full variable domain, its missing parts supplied by reference TRBV7-8 and TRBJ1-1, is GAGVSQSPRYKVAKRGQDVALRCDPISGHVSLFWYQQALGQGPEFLTYFQNEAQLDKSGLPSDRFFAERPEGSVSTLKIQRTQQEDSAVYLCASQRGGMDTEAFFGQGTRLTVV.

The table lists this clonotype with a few counts. The genes are TRBV6-2 or TRBV6-3 and TRBJ2-7; 7 bases fit TRBD1. This CDR3 has 14 amino acids. Trimming at V came to 6 bases and at J to 6 bases, leaving 11 bases not matched to a gene. The germline gives CDR1 MNHEY, CDR2 SVGEGT. CDR3 sequence reads: CASRRQGSLGEQYV. The CDR3, as DNA: TGTGCCAGCAGAAGACAGGGATCGTTGGGCGAGCAGTACGTC.

V and J are TRBV7-2 and TRBJ2-5; 9 bases are a match to TRBD2. The CDR3 loop spans 16 amino acids. J gave up 2 bases and V 1 base, and 5 bases lay outside the gene matches. Germline CDR1 and CDR2: SGHTA and FQGNSA. The CDR3 sequence is CASSLGASGTQETQYF. The CDR3 coding sequence is TGTGCCAGCAGCTTAGGGGCTAGCGGGACTCAAGAGACCCAGTACTTC.

This clonotype turned up a few times. V usage is TRBV19 and J usage is TRBJ1-1, with a weak D call TRBD1 (6 bases). Germline-derived CDR1 and CDR2 are LNHDA and SQIVND (reference sequence). The V gene lost 4 bases and the J gene lost 1 base, with 10 bases spanning the gap. This CDR3 is built from 14 residues. CDR3 sequence: CASSSSGQNTEAFF. The DNA of the CDR3 is TGTGCCAGTAGTAGCTCGGGACAGAACACTGAAGCTTTCTTT.

The DNA of the CDR3 is TGTGCCAGCAGCTCTGTGCAATCCGGGACTTCGTATGGCTACACCTTC. Translating gives CASSSVQSGTSYGYTF. This chain uses TRBV7-2 with TRBJ1-2, with TRBD1 as a possible D gene (5 bases). Trimming stripped 4 bases from V and 5 bases from J, with 20 bases between. The CDR3 loop spans 16 amino acids. Germline CDR1 is SGHTA and CDR2 is FQGNSA.

This clonotype showed up just a few times. V usage is TRBV20-1 and J usage is TRBJ2-7; 8 nucleotides line up with TRBD2. V gave up 6 bases and J gave up 2 bases; unmatched junction bases: 9. Germline CDR1 and CDR2: DFQATT and SNEGSKA (reference sequence). This CDR3 has 14 residues. DNA of the CDR3: TGCAGTGCCACAACCGGGACTAGGGCCTACGAGCAGTACTTC. It codes for CSATTGTRAYEQYF.

This clonotype was seen a few times. The V and J genes are TRBV28 and TRBJ1-1, with unresolved D. The germline gives CDR1 MDHEN, CDR2 SYDVKM. V was cut by 7 bases and J by 5 bases, with 11 bases left in between. There are 12 residues in the CDR3. The CDR3 DNA sequence: TGTGCCAGCATGATGGGTTTAACTGAAGCTTTCTTT. Translation gives CASMMGLTEAFF.

This sequence joins TRBV7-2 and TRBJ2-1, with D tentatively TRBD1 or TRBD2 (6 bases each). The CDR3 spans 17 residues. Between the trimmed V and J ends, which lost 4 bases and 0 bases, there was a span of 16 bases. Per germline, CDR1 SGHTA and CDR2 FQGNSA. CDR3 in amino acids: CASSSPRGGSSYNEQFF. The CDR3 region has the DNA TGTGCCAGCAGCTCACCTAGAGGGGGGAGCTCCTACAATGAGCAGTTCTTC.

This clonotype was recorded a few times. The V gene is TRBV30, the J gene TRBJ2-1; TRBD2 agrees at 10 bases. The CDR3 has 15 residues. Germline assignment: CDR1 GTSNPN and CDR2 SVGIG (reference sequence). V was pared by 1 base and J by 7 bases, with 7 bases of the junction left unmatched. The CDR3 coding sequence is TGTGCCTGGAGTGCAGCGGGAGGGTCTCGGAATGAGCAGTTCTTC. Encoded protein: CAWSAAGGSRNEQFF.

This clonotype came up a few times. The chain has TRBV7-8 and TRBJ2-5; no definite D call. The CDR3 length is 16 residues. CDR1 and CDR2 from the germline V gene are SGHVS and FQNEAQ. Trimming took off 5 bases at V and 4 bases at J, with 20 bases between the two ends. CDR3: CASSGGGSGVGETQYF. The CDR3 nucleotides read TGTGCCAGCAGCGGCGGTGGGTCTGGCGTGGGAGAGACCCAGTACTTC. Looking up the rest from reference TRBV7-8 and TRBJ2-5 gives the full variable domain: GAGVSQSPRYKVAKRGQDVALRCDPISGHVSLFWYQQALGQGPEFLTYFQNEAQLDKSGLPSDRFFAERPEGSVSTLKIQRTQQEDSAVYLCASSGGGSGVGETQYFGPGTRLLVL.

This clonotype was detected only a few times. The rearrangement uses TRBV28 and TRBJ2-7; the D gene is possibly TRBD2 (6 bases). This CDR3 comprises 13 residues. The V gene lost 0 bases and the J gene lost 6 bases, with 9 bases spanning the gap. Looked up from germline, CDR1 is MDHEN and CDR2 is SYDVKM. The CDR3 sequence is CASSLWTRGEQYF. As DNA, the CDR3 is TGTGCCAGCAGTTTATGGACTAGGGGCGAGCAGTACTTC.

The CDR3 coding sequence is TGTGCCACCAGCGGACAGTCCAGCTCCTATAATTCACCCCTCCACTTT. Its translation is CATSGQSSSYNSPLHF. This chain uses TRBV24-1 with TRBJ1-6, with D possibly being TRBD1 (6 bases). This CDR3 region has 16 residues. In germline, CDR1 is KGHDR, CDR2 SFDVKD. V lost 7 bases to trimming and J lost 0 bases, with 12 bases between them.